This TCR beta chain was sequenced for a study of T cell responses to AZD1222 COVID-19 vaccine. For this clone: No antigen is known for it.

Study-level points and caveats: Unmutated regions of variants are reportedly targeted by nearly half of spike-specific TCRs. After the peak T cell response, and only then, were repertoires sampled. Two doses of AZD1222 preceded a rise in Spike-specific TCR breadth and depth. Donors skewed white British and female; clonal diversity was possibly underestimated.

Deletions cut 6 bases from V and 7 bases from J, with 12 bases between. The CDR3 runs 13 residues. The germline CDR1 and CDR2 sequences are SGHNT and YENEEA. The repertoire was sequenced with immunoSEQ multiplex PCR; TCRdb's copy has only in-frame clones and lacks some. Of about 67,000 clones listed, about 85% were seen once; the top ten hold 21%. This material consisted of peripheral blood, taken on day 0 of AZD1222 vaccination. The source of this sequence is an adult in good health. The chain couples TRBV11-3 to TRBJ2-2; D is perhaps TRBD1 (5 bases). The CDR3 DNA follows: TGTGCCAGCAGATCCCAGGGAAGCGGGGAGCTGTTTTTT. It specifies CASRSQGSGELFF.